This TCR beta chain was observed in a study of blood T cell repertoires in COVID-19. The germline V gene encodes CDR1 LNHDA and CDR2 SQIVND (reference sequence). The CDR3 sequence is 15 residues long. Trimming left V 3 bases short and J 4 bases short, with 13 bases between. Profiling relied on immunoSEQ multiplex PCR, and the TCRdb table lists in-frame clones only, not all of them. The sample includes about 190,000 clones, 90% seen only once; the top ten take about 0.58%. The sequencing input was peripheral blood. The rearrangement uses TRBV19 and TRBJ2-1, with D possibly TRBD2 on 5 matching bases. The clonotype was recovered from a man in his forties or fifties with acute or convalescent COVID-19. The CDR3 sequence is CASSIEGESYNEQFF. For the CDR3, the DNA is TGTGCCAGTAGTATTGAGGGAGAGTCTTACAATGAGCAGTTCTTC.